This T cell receptor beta chain was identified in a study of OX40 agonist ivuxolimab in advanced cancers. Study-level points and caveats: Researchers report that CD8+ T cells had, on average, more expanded clones than CD4+. Which antigen the expanded peripheral T cells recognized is unknown. Also showing low normalized T-cell clonal expansion were some of the nonresponders.

The germline V gene encodes CDR1 MNHEY and CDR2 SVGAGI. This CDR3 spans 11 amino acids. The V end was cut by 7 bases, the J end by 1 base, with 4 bases between. Blood got drawn at baseline, again on cycle 4 day 1, and then on cycle 7 day 1. Libraries were prepared by immunoSEQ multiplex PCR; TCRdb keeps only in-frame clonotypes and omits some of them. The sample holds around 80,000 clones; roughly 86% are singletons and the top ten take 2.5% to 3%. A note on this clone: The antigen remains unidentified. Other nucleotide sequences from this sample produce the same CDR3.

This sequence joins TRBV6-5 and TRBJ1-1; D remains unclear. The specimen comprised CD4+ or CD8+ T cells sorted from blood, sampled in a trial of the OX40 agonist ivuxolimab. This clonotype was sampled from an adult with an advanced solid tumor such as melanoma, head and neck, liver or kidney cancer. DNA of the CDR3: TGTGCCAGCAAAGAGAACACTGAAGCTTTCTTT. This translates into CASKENTEAFF.